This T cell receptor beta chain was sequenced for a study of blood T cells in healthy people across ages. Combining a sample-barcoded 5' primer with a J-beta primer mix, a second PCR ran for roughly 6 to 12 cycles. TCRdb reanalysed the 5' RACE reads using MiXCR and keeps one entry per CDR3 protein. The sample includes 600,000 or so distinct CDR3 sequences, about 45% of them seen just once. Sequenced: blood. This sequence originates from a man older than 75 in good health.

CDR3 nucleotides: TGTGCCAGCAGTCCCTTGATGGGGCAGGTCCATGAAAAACTGTTTTTT. This sequence encodes CASSPLMGQVHEKLFF. V gene TRBV12-3 or TRBV12-4 combines with J gene TRBJ1-4; possible D gene TRBD1, 5 bases. The CDR3 covers 16 residues. The ends were cut back, 5 bases at V and 6 bases at J, with 19 bases in the middle.